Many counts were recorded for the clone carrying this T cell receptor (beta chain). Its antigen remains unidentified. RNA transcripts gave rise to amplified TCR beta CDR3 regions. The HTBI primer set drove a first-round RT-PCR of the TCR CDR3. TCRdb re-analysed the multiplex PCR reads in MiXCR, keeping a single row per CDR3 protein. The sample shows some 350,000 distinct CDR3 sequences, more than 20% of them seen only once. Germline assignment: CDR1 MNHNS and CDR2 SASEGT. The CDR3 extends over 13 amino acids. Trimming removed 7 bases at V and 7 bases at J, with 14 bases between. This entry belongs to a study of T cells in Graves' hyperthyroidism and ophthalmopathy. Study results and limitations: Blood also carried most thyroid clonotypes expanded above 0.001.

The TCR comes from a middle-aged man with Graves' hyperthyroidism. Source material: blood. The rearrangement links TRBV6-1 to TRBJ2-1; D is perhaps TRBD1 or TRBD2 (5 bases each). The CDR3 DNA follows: TGTGCCAGCAATTCAGGGACGTGGAATGAGCAGTTCTTC. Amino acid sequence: CASNSGTWNEQFF.